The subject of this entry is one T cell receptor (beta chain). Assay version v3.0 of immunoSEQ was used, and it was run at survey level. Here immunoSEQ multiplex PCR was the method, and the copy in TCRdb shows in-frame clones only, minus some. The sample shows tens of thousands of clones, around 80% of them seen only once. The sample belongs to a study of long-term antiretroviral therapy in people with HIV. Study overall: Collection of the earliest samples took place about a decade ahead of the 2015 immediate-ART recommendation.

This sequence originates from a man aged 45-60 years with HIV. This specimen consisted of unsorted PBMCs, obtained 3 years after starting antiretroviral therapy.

CDR3: CASSLGRGSYEQYF. The CDR3 DNA sequence: TGTGCCAGCAGCTTAGGCCGGGGCTCCTACGAGCAGTACTTC. This chain links TRBV7-9 with TRBJ2-7; D is perhaps TRBD2 (5 bases). The CDR3 spans 14 residues. Germline V CDR1 and CDR2: SEHNR, FQNEAQ (reference sequence). The V and J ends lost 1 base and 0 bases respectively, with 7 bases between them. Filled out from reference TRBV7-9 and TRBJ2-7, the complete variable domain reads DTGVSQNPRHKITKRGQNVTFRCDPISEHNRLYWYRQTLGQGPEFLTYFQNEAQLEKSRLLSDRFSAERPKGSFSTLEIQRTEQGDSAMYLCASSLGRGSYEQYFGPGTRLTVT.